The clone carrying this T cell receptor (beta chain) was observed at least ten times. Its antigen is not known. Patients with uncontrolled infections, other autoimmune diseases, pregnancy or lactation were excluded. The PBMCs had their origin in 7.5 to 10 ml of fresh peripheral blood. These data belong to a study of T cells in Graves' hyperthyroidism and ophthalmopathy. Study as a whole: The initial diagnosis was the point when peripheral blood was collected, ahead of any treatment.

It was RNA transcripts that yielded the amplified TCR beta CDR3 regions. With the HTBI primer set, the TCR CDR3 went through a first round of RT-PCR. TCRdb independently ran MiXCR on the multiplex PCR reads; one entry per CDR3 protein. The table includes approximately 560,000 distinct CDR3 sequences, approximately 15% detected once. Study-wide findings and caveats: Model output signaled ophthalmopathy a median roughly 6.1 months ahead of onset.

This CDR3 has 17 residues. Per germline, CDR1 GTSNPN and CDR2 SVGIG (reference sequence). Trimming took off 0 bases at V and 2 bases at J, with 19 bases between the two ends. This clonotype originated in a woman in her 30s with Graves' hyperthyroidism. This chain links TRBV30 with TRBJ1-2; TRBD1 might be the D (6 bases). What was sequenced was blood. This CDR3 is CAWSVRRAGTPNYGYTF. The CDR3 nucleotides are TGTGCCTGGAGTGTACGGCGCGCCGGGACACCCAACTATGGCTACACCTTC. The whole variable domain, remainder taken from reference TRBV30 and TRBJ1-2, is SQTIHQWPATLVQPVGSPLSLECTVEGTSNPNLYWYRQAAGRGLQLLFYSVGIGQISSEVPQNLSASRPQDRQFILSSKKLLLSDSGFYLCAWSVRRAGTPNYGYTFGSGTRLTVV.